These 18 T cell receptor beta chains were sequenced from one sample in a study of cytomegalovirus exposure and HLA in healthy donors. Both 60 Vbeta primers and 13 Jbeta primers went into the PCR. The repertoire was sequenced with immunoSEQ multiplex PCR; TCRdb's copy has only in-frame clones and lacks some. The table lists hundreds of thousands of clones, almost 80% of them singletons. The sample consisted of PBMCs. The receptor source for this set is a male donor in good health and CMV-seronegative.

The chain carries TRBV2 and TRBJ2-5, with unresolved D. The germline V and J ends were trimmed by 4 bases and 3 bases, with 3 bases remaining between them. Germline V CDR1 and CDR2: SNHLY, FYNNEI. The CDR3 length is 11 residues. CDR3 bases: TGTGCCAGCAGTGCCGAAGAGACCCAGTACTTC. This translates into CASSAEETQYF. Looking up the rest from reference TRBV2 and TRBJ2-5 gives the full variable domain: EPEVTQTPSHQVTQMGQEVILRCVPISNHLYFYWYRQILGQKVEFLVSFYNNEISEKSEIFDDQFSVERPDGSNFTLKIRSTKLEDSAMYFCASSAEETQYFGPGTRLLVL.

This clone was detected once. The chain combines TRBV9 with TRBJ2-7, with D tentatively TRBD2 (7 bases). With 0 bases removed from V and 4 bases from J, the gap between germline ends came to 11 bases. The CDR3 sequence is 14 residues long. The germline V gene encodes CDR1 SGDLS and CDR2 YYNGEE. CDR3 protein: CASSVEGGPYEQYF. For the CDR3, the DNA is TGTGCCAGCAGCGTAGAGGGGGGGCCGTACGAGCAGTACTTC.

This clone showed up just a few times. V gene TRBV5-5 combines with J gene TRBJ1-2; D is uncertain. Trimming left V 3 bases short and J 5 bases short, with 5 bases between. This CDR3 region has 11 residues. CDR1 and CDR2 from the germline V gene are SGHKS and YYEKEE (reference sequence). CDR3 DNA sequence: TGTGCCAGCAGCTATCAATATGGCTACACCTTC. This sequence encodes CASSYQYGYTF.

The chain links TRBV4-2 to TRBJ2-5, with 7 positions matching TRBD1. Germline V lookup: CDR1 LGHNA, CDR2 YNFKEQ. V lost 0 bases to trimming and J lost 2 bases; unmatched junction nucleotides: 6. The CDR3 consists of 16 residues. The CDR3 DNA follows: TGTGCCAGCAGCCAAGATGGTACAGGGGTTCAAGAGACCCAGTACTTC. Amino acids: CASSQDGTGVQETQYF.

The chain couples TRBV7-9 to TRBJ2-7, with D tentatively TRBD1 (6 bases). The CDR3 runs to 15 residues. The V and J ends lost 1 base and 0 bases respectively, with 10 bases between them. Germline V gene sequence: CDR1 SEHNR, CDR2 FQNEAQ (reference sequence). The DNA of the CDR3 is TGTGCCAGCAGCTTAGAAACAGGGAGCTCCTACGAGCAGTACTTC. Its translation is CASSLETGSSYEQYF.

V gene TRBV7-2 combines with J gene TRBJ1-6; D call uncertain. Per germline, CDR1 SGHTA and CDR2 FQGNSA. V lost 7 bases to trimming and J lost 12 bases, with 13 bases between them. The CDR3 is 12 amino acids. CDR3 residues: CASNQPGLPLHF. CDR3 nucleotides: TGTGCCAGCAACCAGCCCGGGTTACCCCTCCACTTT.

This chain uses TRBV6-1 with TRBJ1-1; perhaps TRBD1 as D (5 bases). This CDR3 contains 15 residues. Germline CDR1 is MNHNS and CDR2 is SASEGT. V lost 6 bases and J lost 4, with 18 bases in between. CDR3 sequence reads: CASSLINQGSTEAFF. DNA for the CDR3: TGTGCCAGCAGCCTGATTAACCAGGGTAGCACTGAAGCTTTCTTT.

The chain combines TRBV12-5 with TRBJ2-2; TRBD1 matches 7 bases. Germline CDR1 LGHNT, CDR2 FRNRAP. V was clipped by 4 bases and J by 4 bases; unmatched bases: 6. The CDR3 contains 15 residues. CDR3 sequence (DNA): TGTGCTAGTGGTTCGGACAGGACTCTCACCGGGGAGCTGTTTTTT. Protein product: CASGSDRTLTGELFF.

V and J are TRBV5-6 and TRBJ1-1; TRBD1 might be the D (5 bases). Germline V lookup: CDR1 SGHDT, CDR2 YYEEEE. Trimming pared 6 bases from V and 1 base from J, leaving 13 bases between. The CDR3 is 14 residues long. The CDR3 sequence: CASTRWGTNTEAFF. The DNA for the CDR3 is TGTGCCAGCACCCGGTGGGGCACGAACACTGAAGCTTTCTTT.

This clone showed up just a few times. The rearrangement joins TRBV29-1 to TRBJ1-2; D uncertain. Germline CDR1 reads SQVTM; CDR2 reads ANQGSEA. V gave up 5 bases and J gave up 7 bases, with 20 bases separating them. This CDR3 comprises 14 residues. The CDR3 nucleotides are TGCAGCGTTATAGGCAGTCTAGAGGGCTTTGGCTACACCTTC. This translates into CSVIGSLEGFGYTF.

The CDR3 DNA follows: TGTGCCACTTCGCAGGGGGAGTCACGGCCAGCTTTCTTT. Protein: CATSQGESRPAFF. This chain connects TRBV2 to TRBJ1-1; 7 nucleotides match TRBD1. The CDR3 sequence is 13 residues long. Germline values: CDR1 SNHLY, CDR2 FYNNEI. J gave up 10 bases and V 10 bases, and 15 bases lay outside the gene matches.

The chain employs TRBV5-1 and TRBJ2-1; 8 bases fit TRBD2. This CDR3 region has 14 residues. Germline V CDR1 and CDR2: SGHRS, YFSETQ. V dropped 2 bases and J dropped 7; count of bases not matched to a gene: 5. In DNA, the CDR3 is TGCGCCAGCAGCTTATGGCGGGGGGATAATGAGCAGTTCTTC. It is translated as CASSLWRGDNEQFF.

The CDR3, as DNA: TGTGCCAGCAGCTTCCTGGGGGGGATCCATGACGGCGGGGAGCTGTTTTTT. Its translation: CASSFLGGIHDGGELFF. The V and J genes are TRBV5-4 and TRBJ2-2; TRBD2 agrees at 7 bases. The CDR3 has 17 amino acids. Germline assignment: CDR1 SGHNT and CDR2 YYREEE (reference sequence). V lost 2 bases to trimming and J lost 7 bases; unmatched junction nucleotides: 14.

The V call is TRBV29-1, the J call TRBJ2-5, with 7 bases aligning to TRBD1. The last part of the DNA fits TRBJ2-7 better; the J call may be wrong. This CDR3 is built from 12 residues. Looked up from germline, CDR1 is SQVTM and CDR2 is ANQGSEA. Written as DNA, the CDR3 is TGCAGCGCTAGGGGGCCTGGGTACGAGCAGTACTTC. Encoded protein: CSARGPGYEQYF.

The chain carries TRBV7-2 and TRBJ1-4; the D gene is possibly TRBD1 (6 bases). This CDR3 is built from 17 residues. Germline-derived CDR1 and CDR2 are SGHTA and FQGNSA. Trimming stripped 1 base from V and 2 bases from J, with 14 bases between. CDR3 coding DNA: TGTGCCAGCAGCTTAGAACGGGGGGCCTGGACTAATGAAAAACTGTTTTTT. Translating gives CASSLERGAWTNEKLFF.

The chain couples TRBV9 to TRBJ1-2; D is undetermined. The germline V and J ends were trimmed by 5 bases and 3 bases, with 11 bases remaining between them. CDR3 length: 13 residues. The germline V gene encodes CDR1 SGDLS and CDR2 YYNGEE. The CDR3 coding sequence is TGTGCCAGCAGTCGGACGGGAGACTATGGCTACACCTTC. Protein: CASSRTGDYGYTF.

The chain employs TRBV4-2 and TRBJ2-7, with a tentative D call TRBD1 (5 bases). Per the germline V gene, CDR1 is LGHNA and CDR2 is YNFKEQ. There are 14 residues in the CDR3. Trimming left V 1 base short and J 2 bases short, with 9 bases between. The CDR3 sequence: CASSQVRETYEQYF. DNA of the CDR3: TGTGCCAGCAGCCAAGTCAGGGAAACCTACGAGCAGTACTTC.

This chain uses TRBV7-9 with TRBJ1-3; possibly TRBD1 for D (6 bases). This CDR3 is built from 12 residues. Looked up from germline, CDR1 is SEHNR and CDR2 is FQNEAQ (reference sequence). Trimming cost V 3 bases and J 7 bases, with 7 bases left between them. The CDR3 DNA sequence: TGTGCCAGCAGCTTGCAGGGGAACACCATATATTTT. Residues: CASSLQGNTIYF.